This T cell receptor (beta chain) originates from a study of graft-versus-host responses after intestinal transplantation. Worth noting for this clone: What it recognizes is unknown.

Generated by immunoSEQ multiplex PCR, the TCRdb table keeps only in-frame clones and is missing some. Here the sample spans tens of thousands of clones, roughly 95% being singletons. Germline CDR1 is SGHDN and CDR2 is FVKESK. The CDR3 totals 11 residues. J gave up 9 bases and V 1 base, and 0 bases lay outside the gene matches. General study points: Early post-transplant HvG declines were associated with peak circulating GvH clone levels. Graft-donor T cell macrochimerism in patients accompanied high graft-versus-host to host-versus-graft clonal ratios in allografts.

The chain joins TRBV14 to TRBJ2-7, with TRBD1 matching 7 bases. The source of this sequence is a human donor who was the organ donor for an intestinal transplant. Specimen: unstimulated CD8+ T cells sorted from spleen or lymph node cells, collected before transplant. CDR3 DNA: TGTGCCAGCAGCCAAGGGGACAGGCAGTACTTC. Protein product: CASSQGDRQYF.